A single T cell receptor (beta chain) is shown here with its context. The sample originates from a study of T cell changes during pregnancy in multiple sclerosis. The CDR3 runs 13 residues. Trimming shortened V by 4 bases and J by 8 bases, and 9 bases separated the two germline ends. The germline gives CDR1 SEHNR, CDR2 FQNEAQ (reference sequence). Produced via immunoSEQ multiplex PCR; TCRdb's table is partial and in-frame only. The sample lists under 85,000 clones, more than 85% occurring once. This sequence originates from a female donor in good health, enrolled as a control in a pregnancy study. This sequence joins TRBV7-9 and TRBJ1-6; maybe TRBD1 (6 bases). The material was CD4+ T cells from peripheral blood mononuclear cells, obtained in the third trimester of pregnancy. The chain's CDR3 is CASSSRTDSPLHF. DNA of the CDR3: TGTGCCAGCAGCTCTCGGACAGATTCACCCCTCCACTTT.